This TCR beta chain was captured in a study of blood T cell repertoires in COVID-19. The overall study: COVID-19 samples collected from the United States, Italy and Spain covered acute and convalescent phases. PBMCs, B-cell-depleted T cells, or T cells provided the cDNA or gDNA that made up the material.

CDR3 length equals 17 residues. V was clipped by 5 bases and J by 7 bases; unmatched bases: 16. The germline CDR1 and CDR2 sequences are SGHNT and YENEEA. Per the study methods: Estimation of nucleated cell counts was performed using reference gene primer amplification. Method: immunoSEQ multiplex PCR; TCRdb's copy keeps in-frame clones and lacks some. The DNA was the basis for D and trimming; V, J and clone size are from that table. Of about 160,000 clones in the sample, approximately 84% were seen once. The clonotype originates from a woman of 80 years or more with acute or convalescent COVID-19. The chain recombines TRBV11-3 with TRBJ2-1; 8 bases are shared with TRBD2. The specimen was peripheral blood. The DNA for the CDR3 is TGTGCCAGCAGCCCCTCAATGGGGAAGCGGGAGCGGAATGAGCAGTTCTTC. Translation gives CASSPSMGKRERNEQFF.